The rows below give T cell receptor beta chains drawn from one sample of a study of control samples from healthy donors and cancer patients. Method: immunoSEQ multiplex PCR; TCRdb's copy keeps in-frame clones and lacks some. The repertoire holds about 200,000 clones, with roughly nine tenths as singletons. Specimen: blood. The receptors stem from a young man in good health. Both conserved end residues are part of each CDR3. A D gene is named only where the DNA matches it firmly. The size of a clone is reported for some rows only, either as once, few or many, or as a class for expanded clones.

V	D	length	J	size	CDR3	DNA
TRBV2	TRBD1	16	TRBJ2-1	-	CASRRWVGQTGGEQFF	TGTGCCAGCCGGCGTTGGGTGGGACAGACAGGGGGTGAGCAGTTCTTC
TRBV5-1	-	14	TRBJ2-2	-	CASSGTSNTGELFF	TGCGCCAGCAGCGGGACTTCGAACACCGGGGAGCTGTTTTTT
TRBV6-1	-	14	TRBJ1-1	-	CASSERQAGTEAFF	TGTGCCAGCAGTGAACGCCAGGCTGGCACTGAAGCTTTCTTT
TRBV27	TRBD1	14	TRBJ1-5	-	CASRREGAGQPQHF	TGTGCCAGCAGGAGAGAGGGGGCAGGGCAGCCCCAGCATTTT
TRBV3-1/TRBV3-2	-	14	TRBJ1-1	once	CASSQAPGTQEAFF	TGTGCCAGCAGCCAAGCACCCGGGACGCAAGAAGCTTTCTTT
TRBV10-3	TRBD2	16	TRBJ2-7	once	CAISISDSGGPYEQYF	TGTGCCATCAGTATCTCTGACAGCGGGGGGCCCTACGAGCAGTACTTC
TRBV24-1	-	11	TRBJ2-1	-	CATSIYNEQFF	TGTGCCACCAGTATTTACAATGAGCAGTTCTTC
TRBV30	-	14	TRBJ1-2	once	CAWSGGGLGYGYTF	TGTGCCTGGAGTGGAGGGGGGCTCGGCTATGGCTACACCTTC
TRBV24-1	TRBD1	14	TRBJ1-5	-	CATSDSGGGQPQHF	TGTGCCACCAGTGATTCAGGGGGGGGTCAGCCCCAGCATTTT
TRBV7-9	TRBD1	17	TRBJ2-7	-	CASSLAEAGGSSYEQYF	TGTGCCAGCAGCTTAGCGGAGGCAGGGGGCAGCTCCTACGAGCAGTACTTC
TRBV24-1	-	16	TRBJ2-5	-	CATSDRVGGSQETQYF	TGTGCCACCAGTGATCGGGTGGGGGGTTCCCAAGAGACCCAGTACTTC
TRBV13	TRBD2	19	TRBJ2-7	-	CASSLAFPNLTSGLYEQYF	TGTGCCAGCAGCTTAGCTTTCCCCAACCTGACTAGCGGACTCTACGAGCAGTACTTC
TRBV6-5	TRBD1	13	TRBJ1-1	-	CASTGGLNTEAFF	TGTGCCAGTACAGGGGGATTGAACACTGAAGCTTTCTTT
TRBV2	TRBD2	13	TRBJ2-3	-	CARLAGGTDTQYF	TGTGCCAGACTAGCGGGGGGCACAGATACGCAGTATTTT
TRBV6-5	-	14	TRBJ2-3	-	CASSARRSTDTQYF	TGTGCCAGCAGCGCGCGGCGTAGCACAGATACGCAGTATTTT
TRBV7-9	-	15	TRBJ1-1	-	CASSPPLQANTEAFF	TGTGCCAGCAGCCCGCCCTTACAGGCGAACACTGAAGCTTTCTTT
TRBV7-2	-	19	TRBJ2-4	-	CASSLAVVRAASFKNIQYF	TGTGCCAGCAGCTTAGCAGTCGTCCGGGCAGCCAGTTTTAAAAACATTCAGTACTTC
TRBV21-1	-	16	TRBJ1-5	-	CASSKAKGGGNQPQHF	TGTGCCAGCAGCAAAGCAAAGGGTGGGGGCAATCAGCCCCAGCATTTT
TRBV30	TRBD1	12	TRBJ2-7	-	CAWSGQGVEQYF	TGTGCCTGGAGTGGACAGGGGGTTGAGCAGTACTTC
TRBV6-2/TRBV6-3	-	13	TRBJ1-1	-	CASSLVANTEAFF	TGTGCCAGCAGTTTAGTCGCAAACACTGAAGCTTTCTTT
TRBV5-4	-	17	TRBJ1-4	-	CASSLNQIGAANEKLFF	TGTGCCAGCAGCTTAAATCAAATAGGGGCCGCTAATGAAAAACTGTTTTTT
TRBV10-2	-	12	TRBJ1-1	few	CASSAGEAEAFF	TGCGCCAGCAGTGCCGGGGAAGCAGAAGCTTTCTTT
TRBV7-8	-	18	TRBJ1-2	-	CASSLANRARQANYGYTF	TGTGCCAGCAGCTTAGCTAACAGGGCGAGACAAGCTAACTATGGCTACACCTTC
TRBV29-1	-	13	TRBJ1-2	-	CSASRDPNYGYTF	TGCAGCGCTTCCCGGGACCCTAACTATGGCTACACCTTC
TRBV6-5	-	15	TRBJ2-3	-	CASRAYWAVADTQYF	TGTGCCAGCAGGGCCTATTGGGCTGTGGCAGATACGCAGTATTTT
TRBV14	-	14	TRBJ1-1	-	CASSQRGRGTEAFF	TGTGCCAGCAGCCAAAGGGGCCGGGGCACTGAAGCTTTCTTT
TRBV12-3/TRBV12-4	TRBD1	12	TRBJ2-1	-	CASSVQGDEQFF	TGTGCCAGCAGTGTGCAGGGGGATGAGCAGTTCTTC
TRBV29-1	-	14	TRBJ2-7	once	CSVVTVRGAYEQYF	TGCAGCGTTGTCACTGTGCGGGGAGCCTACGAGCAGTACTTC
TRBV30	-	15	TRBJ1-1	-	CAWSVGQVVNTEAFF	TGTGCCTGGAGTGTGGGACAAGTAGTGAACACTGAAGCTTTCTTT
TRBV28	-	15	TRBJ2-6	few	CASSIISSGANVLTF	TGTGCCAGCAGTATCATTAGCTCTGGGGCCAACGTCCTGACTTTC
TRBV6-1	TRBD1	15	TRBJ1-2	once	CASSEYLGAGGTYTF	TGTGCCAGCAGTGAATATCTCGGGGCAGGGGGCACCTACACCTTC
TRBV5-1	-	15	TRBJ1-3	-	CASSPGLSSGNTIYF	TGCGCCAGCAGCCCTGGACTCAGCTCTGGAAACACCATATATTTT
TRBV7-2	TRBD2	14	TRBJ2-1	-	CASSLMGLANEQFF	TGTGCCAGCAGCCTCATGGGACTAGCGAATGAGCAGTTCTTC
TRBV6-5	TRBD1	14	TRBJ2-3	-	CASKWDRGTDTQYF	TGTGCCAGCAAATGGGACAGGGGCACAGATACGCAGTATTTT
TRBV29-1	-	11	TRBJ1-2	-	CSATGGDGYTF	TGCAGCGCAACGGGCGGGGATGGCTACACCTTC
TRBV18	-	16	TRBJ1-3	-	CASSPQRGSSGNTIYF	TGTGCCAGCTCACCACAGAGGGGTAGCTCTGGAAACACCATATATTTT
TRBV28	-	12	TRBJ1-1	-	CASLSQGSEAFF	TGTGCCAGCTTATCACAGGGCTCAGAAGCTTTCTTT
TRBV20-1	-	14	TRBJ1-4	-	CSASVKRGSEKLFF	TGCAGTGCTAGTGTGAAGAGGGGCAGCGAAAAACTGTTTTTT
TRBV19	-	16	TRBJ1-5	-	CASRGIQGRRNQPQHF	TGTGCCAGTAGAGGGATCCAGGGGAGACGAAATCAGCCCCAGCATTTT
TRBV27	-	15	TRBJ2-3	-	CASTSLGGSPDTQYF	TGTGCCAGCACCTCGTTAGGGGGGTCCCCAGATACGCAGTATTTT
TRBV29-1	TRBD1	12	TRBJ1-4	-	CSGGQGREKLFF	TGCAGCGGGGGACAGGGACGGGAAAAACTGTTTTTT
TRBV7-9	TRBD1	16	TRBJ2-7	few	CASSLIPGGVSYEQYF	TGTGCCAGCAGCTTAATACCAGGGGGCGTTTCCTACGAGCAGTACTTC
TRBV5-6	TRBD1	14	TRBJ1-6	-	CASRGQGGNSPLHF	TGTGCCAGCAGAGGACAGGGCGGGAATTCACCCCTCCACTTT
TRBV2	-	13	TRBJ1-1	-	CASSGDGLLEAFF	TGTGCCAGCAGTGGGGACGGCCTCTTGGAAGCTTTCTTT
TRBV30	-	12	TRBJ2-7	-	CAWSSGSYEQYF	TGTGCCTGGAGTAGTGGCTCCTACGAGCAGTACTTC
TRBV7-4	-	13	TRBJ1-5	-	CSQGGVRNQPQHF	TGTTCCCAAGGGGGGGTTCGCAATCAGCCCCAGCATTTT
TRBV5-1	-	13	TRBJ1-5	once	CASSFNMGQPQHF	TGCGCCAGCAGCTTCAACATGGGTCAGCCCCAGCATTTT
TRBV19	TRBD2	14	TRBJ2-1	-	CASSTQTGGNEQFF	TGTGCCAGTAGTACGCAGACGGGGGGGAATGAGCAGTTCTTC
TRBV7-7	TRBD1	14	TRBJ1-1	once	CASSPLQGRPEAFF	TGTGCCAGCAGCCCCTTACAGGGGAGACCTGAAGCTTTCTTT
TRBV5-4	-	19	TRBJ1-4	-	CASTRPLLKQTQKNEKLFF	TGTGCCAGCACCCGCCCACTACTTAAGCAGACTCAAAAAAATGAAAAACTGTTTTTT
TRBV12-3/TRBV12-4	-	11	TRBJ2-7	-	CASSNPIKQYF	TGTGCCAGCAGCAATCCTATAAAGCAGTACTTC
TRBV19	-	13	TRBJ1-2	-	CASLPSRGDGYTF	TGTGCCAGTCTGCCGTCGAGGGGGGATGGCTACACCTTC
TRBV7-3	-	16	TRBJ1-1	-	CASSLMAATPNTEAFF	TGTGCCAGCAGCTTAATGGCTGCTACCCCGAACACTGAAGCTTTCTTT
TRBV6-2/TRBV6-3	TRBD1	14	TRBJ2-3	-	CASSWTGGTDTQYF	TGTGCCAGCAGTTGGACAGGGGGTACAGATACGCAGTATTTT